These 9 T cell receptor beta chains were all obtained from the same sample, sequenced in a study of T cell responses to AZD1222 COVID-19 vaccine. Sequenced by immunoSEQ multiplex PCR; TCRdb stores in-frame clones only, minus some. The data hold about 140,000 clones, with around 89% observed a single time. The sequences come from peripheral blood, collected on day 0 of AZD1222 vaccination. The receptors originated from an adult in good health.

This rearrangement joins TRBV4-3 to TRBJ2-3; D could derive from TRBD1 or TRBD2 (6 bases each). This CDR3 region has 16 residues. Between the trimmed V and J ends, which lost 0 bases and 14 bases, there was a span of 24 bases. Germline values: CDR1 LGHNA, CDR2 YSLEER. CDR3 nucleotides: TGCGCCAGCAGCCAAGAAACAGGGACTGCGGACGGGACCCTGTATTTT. Its protein product is CASSQETGTADGTLYF.

V and J are TRBV24-1 and TRBJ1-2; perhaps TRBD1 as D (5 bases). Trimming removed 4 bases at V and 6 bases at J, with 11 bases between. This CDR3 is 13 amino acids long. The germline V gene encodes CDR1 KGHDR and CDR2 SFDVKD. DNA for the CDR3: TGTGCCACCAGTGACCCGCCCAGGGATGGCTACACCTTC. Protein product: CATSDPPRDGYTF.

The gene calls are TRBV9 and TRBJ1-2; possibly TRBD1 for D (6 bases). From germline, CDR1 is SGDLS and CDR2 YYNGEE. The CDR3 extends over 17 amino acids. The ends were cut back, 3 bases at V and 4 bases at J, with 22 bases in the middle. The CDR3 sequence: CASSGGTLQTPLYGYTF. The CDR3 bases are TGTGCCAGCAGCGGAGGGACACTCCAAACCCCCCTCTATGGCTACACCTTC.

This CDR3 reads CASSAGDAGNEKLFF. In DNA form, the CDR3 reads TGTGCCAGCAGCGCAGGGGACGCGGGGAATGAAAAACTGTTTTTT. The V and J genes are TRBV7-9 and TRBJ1-4; TRBD1 is a possible D gene (6 bases). Germline values: CDR1 SEHNR, CDR2 FQNEAQ (reference sequence). Trimming removed 5 bases at V and 5 bases at J, with 15 bases between. This CDR3 contains 15 residues. Complete variable domain (other parts from reference TRBV7-9 and TRBJ1-4): DTGVSQNPRHKITKRGQNVTFRCDPISEHNRLYWYRQTLGQGPEFLTYFQNEAQLEKSRLLSDRFSAERPKGSFSTLEIQRTEQGDSAMYLCASSAGDAGNEKLFFGSGTQLSVL.

The chain recombines TRBV19 with TRBJ1-1; D is uncertain. V lost 3 bases to trimming and J lost 1 base, with 12 bases between them. The CDR3 is made up of 15 amino acids. Germline-derived CDR1 and CDR2 are LNHDA and SQIVND (reference sequence). CDR3 sequence reads: CASSIEEHSNTEAFF. The CDR3 nucleotides are TGTGCCAGTAGTATCGAGGAGCACTCGAACACTGAAGCTTTCTTT.

The CDR3 DNA follows: TGTGCCAGCACCCCGAGGCAGGGTGGCGAGCAGTACTTC. The encoded protein is CASTPRQGGEQYF. This chain links TRBV6-5 with TRBJ2-7; possible D gene TRBD1, 5 bases. CDR3 size: 13 residues. V was trimmed by 7 bases and J by 6 bases, leaving 16 bases between them. Germline lookup yields CDR1 MNHEY and CDR2 SVGAGI.

The chain recombines TRBV5-8 with TRBJ1-6; D uncertain. Trimming pared 3 bases from V and 2 bases from J, leaving 9 bases between. This CDR3 is 15 amino acids long. CDR1 SGHTS and CDR2 YDEGEE come from the germline V gene. The CDR3 DNA is TGTGCCAGCAGCTCGGGAGAAACCTATAATTCACCCCTCCACTTT. This encodes CASSSGETYNSPLHF.

V usage is TRBV19 and J usage is TRBJ1-2, with 11 positions matching TRBD1. V lost 6 bases and J lost 4; bases outside the gene matches: 4. Germline V lookup: CDR1 LNHDA, CDR2 SQIVND (reference sequence). The CDR3 contains 14 residues. The CDR3 spells CASRGQGDFYGYTF. CDR3 DNA: TGTGCCAGTAGGGGACAGGGGGATTTCTATGGCTACACCTTC. Complete variable domain (other parts from reference TRBV19 and TRBJ1-2): DGGITQSPKYLFRKEGQNVTLSCEQNLNHDAMYWYRQDPGQGLRLIYYSQIVNDFQKGDIAEGYSVSREKKESFPLTVTSAQKNPTAFYLCASRGQGDFYGYTFGSGTRLTVV.

In nucleotides, the CDR3 is TGCGCCAGCAGCCAAGTCCCGGGGGCAGATACGCAGTATTTT. Encoded protein: CASSQVPGADTQYF. The rearrangement links TRBV4-1 to TRBJ2-3; TRBD2 might be the D (6 bases). The ends were cut back, 1 base at V and 4 bases at J, with 9 bases in the middle. There are 14 residues in the CDR3. Germline V gene data show CDR1 as MGHRA and CDR2 as YSYEKL.